This entry describes one TCR beta chain. V shed 0 bases and J shed 1 base, with 9 bases lying between them. Germline-derived CDR1 and CDR2 are MNHNY and SVGAGI (reference sequence). This CDR3 comprises 15 residues. Some clones are missing from TCRdb's copy, which holds only in-frame ones; the method was immunoSEQ multiplex PCR. The repertoire holds roughly 130,000 clones, with approximately 80% as singletons. The sample comes from a study of blood T cell repertoires in COVID-19. This sequence joins TRBV6-6 and TRBJ1-1; D gene uncertain. The material sequenced was peripheral blood. The sequence came from a man in his 70s with acute or convalescent COVID-19. The CDR3 sequence is CASSYSSGRNTEAFF. Here the CDR3 DNA reads TGTGCCAGCAGTTACTCGTCGGGGAGGAACACTGAAGCTTTCTTT.